The following is a T cell receptor beta chain sequence with its context. Its antigen remains unidentified. Given a much more abundant clone one base away, this may be a read error. The sample originates from a study of shared clonotypes between healthy human individuals. Germline CDR1 and CDR2: GTSNPN and SVGIG (reference sequence). This CDR3 is 15 amino acids long. V lost 0 bases, J lost 11 bases, and 22 bases lay in between. Each unsorted PBMC replicate got 300 ng genomic DNA, some 31,000 genomes. Sequencing of unsorted PBMC DNA was carried out using ten immunoSEQ deep assay plates. Per the original data handling: Filtering was not the same, since immunoSEQ gave junction-only sequences without quality scores. The repertoire was sequenced with immunoSEQ multiplex PCR; TCRdb's copy has only in-frame clones and lacks some. The V and J calls and clone size were taken over from that table, and D and trimming were inferred from the DNA. The sample carries about half a million clones, almost 80% recorded once.

General observations from the study: Owing to a small donor count, the genetic and exposure-history diversity represented was limited.

The chain recombines TRBV30 with TRBJ2-5, with D maybe TRBD1 (7 bases). The receptor comes from a woman aged 40 to 50 in good health. Some clones in this sample may be carry-over from other donors' samples. Source material: PBMCs. As DNA, the CDR3 is TGTGCCTGGAGTGTAGGGCAGGGGGGACCCTACGGGCAGTACTTC. It codes for CAWSVGQGGPYGQYF.